This TCR beta chain was retrieved from a study of regulatory T cells in long-lasting Graves disease (TCRdb year 2021). About the study as a whole: Newly diagnosed Graves' disease patients had taken antithyroid drugs for less than 3 months. Persistent Graves' disease patients were compared with newly diagnosed Graves' disease patients by peripheral blood TCR sequencing and RNA sequencing. TCR sequencing covered some 13 persistent and some 20 newly diagnosed Graves' disease patients, some 35 samples in total. The study was conducted in China and was registered as a clinical trial. Results the study describes overall, beyond this receptor: Sequencing and analysis were restricted to the TCR beta chain. Preferential use of TRBV28, TRBJ1-2 and TRBJ2-5 was observed in persistent disease, whereas TRBV20-1 and TRBJ2-1 were favored in newly diagnosed disease. Compared with newly diagnosed patients, patients with persistent Graves' disease had lower TCR Shannon entropy and fewer highly expanded clones, which suggests clonal expansion. The small sample size was acknowledged by the authors as a limitation that may reduce accuracy. A larger number of public clonotypes was shared among persistent patients (under 3,000) than among newly diagnosed patients (around 870). Because the primary lesion, thyroid tissue, could not be accessed, the study looked at peripheral blood alone.

CDR1 and CDR2 (MDHEN, SYDVKM) derive from the germline V gene. The CDR3, from cysteine to phenylalanine, totals 13 residues. Only CDR3 DNA is held: 39 bases, read in frame from base 1. Trimming removed 6 bases from V and 5 bases from J, leaving 11 bases between the germline ends. Many counts were recorded for this clonotype. The antigen it binds to is not known. Per-base quality was not reported, and no clone a single base away is much larger than it. Libraries were made using multiplex PCR. The instrument was an Illumina HiSeq 4000. TCR beta libraries were built with iRepertoire HTBI primers and Arm-PCR amplification of CDR3 regions. PCR products were gel purified before sequencing. In the original analysis: A total of 62 TRBV and about 13 TRBJ segments were identified across samples and were used for gene usage analysis of CDR3 amino acid clonotypes. COPE and FqMerger were used to merge the filtered high-quality paired reads into contigs. Contigs were aligned with BLAST to IMGT TRBV, TRBD and TRBJ reference genes, and CDR3 was defined per IMGT. Any clonotype with a frequency above 0.1% was counted as a highly expanded clone. Shannon entropy was used to measure repertoire diversity, and the Gini coefficient was used to measure V-J evenness. A clonotype was considered public if more than one individual shared it. TCRdb itself trimmed the public reads at Q25 with fastp, ran MiXCR and retained productive beta chains. A single entry per CDR3 protein holds the most common genes and DNA from its merged rows. TCRdb, not the original authors, processed these V and J calls. The sample table shows under 300,000 distinct CDR3 sequences, and around 17% are seen once. The ten largest account for approximately 20% of the sample.

Interpreted using the paper, the time point label stands for: newly diagnosed GD, antithyroid drugs for less than 3 months. RNA was extracted from PBMCs in TRIzol for both TCR sequencing and RNA sequencing. The diagnosis of Graves' disease followed American Thyroid Association guidelines. Recruitment of patients was carried out at an endocrinology department in Xi'an, China. From each patient, about 9 milliliters of peripheral blood was collected into an EDTA anticoagulant tube. Ficoll Paque Plus density gradient separation was used to isolate PBMCs, and no further T cell sorting was performed. An Agilent 2100 Bioanalyzer and agarose gel were used to check RNA quality, while a NanoDrop 2000 measured RNA concentration.

The sequence joins TRBV28 to TRBJ1-5, with TRBD1 tentatively as D gene (6 bases match). This TCR was recovered from a female donor with Graves disease. The specimen comprised peripheral blood mononuclear cells (PBMCs), sampled at new diagnosis, from a patient treated with antithyroid drugs. In nucleotide form, the sequence is TGTGCCAGCAGGGACAGAGTTTATCAGCCCCAGCATTTT. This encodes CASRDRVYQPQHF.